This TCR beta chain was captured in a study of T cells in localized non-small cell lung cancer. The CDR3 sequence is 14 residues long. The V gene lost 2 bases and the J gene lost 0 bases, with 10 bases spanning the gap. The germline gives CDR1 SQVTM, CDR2 ANQGSEA. Data came from immunoSEQ multiplex PCR; TCRdb stores just in-frame clones and leaves some out. The sample has tens of thousands of clones, 80% to 90% seen once. With regard to this clone: The antigen is unknown.

Study outcomes and limitations: A median of about 60 of the top 100 tumor clones appeared in adjacent lung, which was paired and uninvolved.

The material was peripheral blood, obtained before any cancer treatment. The receptor was isolated from a woman aged 40 to 75 with stage I lung adenocarcinoma. The chain has TRBV29-1 and TRBJ1-1; D gene ambiguous. The CDR3 sequence is CSVEKTPMNTEAFF. For the CDR3, the DNA is TGCAGCGTTGAAAAGACGCCCATGAACACTGAAGCTTTCTTT.